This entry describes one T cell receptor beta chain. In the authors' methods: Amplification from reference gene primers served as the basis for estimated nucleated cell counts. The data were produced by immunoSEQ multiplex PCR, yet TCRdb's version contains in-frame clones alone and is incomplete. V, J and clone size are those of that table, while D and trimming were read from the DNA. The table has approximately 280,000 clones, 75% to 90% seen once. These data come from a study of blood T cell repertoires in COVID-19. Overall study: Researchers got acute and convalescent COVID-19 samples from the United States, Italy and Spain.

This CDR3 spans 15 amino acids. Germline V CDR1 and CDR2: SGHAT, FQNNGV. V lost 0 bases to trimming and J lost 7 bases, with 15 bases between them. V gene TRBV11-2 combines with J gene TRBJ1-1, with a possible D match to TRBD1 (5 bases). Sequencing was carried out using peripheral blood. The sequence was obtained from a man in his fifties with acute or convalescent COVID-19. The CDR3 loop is CASSLDPQGGREAFF. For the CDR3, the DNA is TGTGCCAGCAGCTTAGATCCCCAGGGAGGACGTGAAGCTTTCTTT.